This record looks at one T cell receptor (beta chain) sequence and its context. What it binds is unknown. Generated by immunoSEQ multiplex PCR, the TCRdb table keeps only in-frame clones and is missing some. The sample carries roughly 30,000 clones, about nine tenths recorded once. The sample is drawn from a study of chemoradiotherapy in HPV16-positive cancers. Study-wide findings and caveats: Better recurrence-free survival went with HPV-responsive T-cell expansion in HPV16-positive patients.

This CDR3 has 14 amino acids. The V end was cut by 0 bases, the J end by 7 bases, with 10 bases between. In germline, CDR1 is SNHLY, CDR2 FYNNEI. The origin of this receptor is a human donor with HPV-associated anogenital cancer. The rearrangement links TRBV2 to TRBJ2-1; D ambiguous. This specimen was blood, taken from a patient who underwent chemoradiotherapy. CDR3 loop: CASSEALRRNEQFF. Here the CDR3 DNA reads TGTGCCAGCAGTGAAGCGCTTCGACGGAATGAGCAGTTCTTC. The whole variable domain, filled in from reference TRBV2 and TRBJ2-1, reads EPEVTQTPSHQVTQMGQEVILRCVPISNHLYFYWYRQILGQKVEFLVSFYNNEISEKSEIFDDQFSVERPDGSNFTLKIRSTKLEDSAMYFCASSEALRRNEQFFGPGTRLTVL.